These T cell receptor beta chains were read from a single sample in a study of beta chain features in type 1 diabetes. Here immunoSEQ multiplex PCR was the method, and the copy in TCRdb shows in-frame clones only, minus some. Among about 470,000 clones listed, 30% were seen once. The specimen was naive CD4+ T cells from blood. These receptors all stem from a man between 18 and 35 years old in good health. CDR3s include the opening cysteine and the closing phenylalanine or tryptophan. The order of the fields is V gene, D gene, J gene, clone size, CDR3 protein, CDR3 DNA. D genes are given only for firm matches. Only part of the rows carry a size: once, few, many, or a class if the clone is expanded.

v_call: TRBV29-1; d_call: -; j_call: TRBJ1-1; clone_size: -; cdr3_aa: CSVRVANTEAFF; cdr3_nt: TGCAGCGTCCGGGTTGCCAACACTGAAGCTTTCTTT
v_call: TRBV30; d_call: -; j_call: TRBJ1-2; clone_size: -; cdr3_aa: CAWSGFRTGGYTF; cdr3_nt: TGTGCCTGGAGTGGATTTCGGACGGGAGGCTACACCTTC
v_call: TRBV30; d_call: -; j_call: TRBJ1-5; clone_size: -; cdr3_aa: CAWSRGSNQPQHF; cdr3_nt: TGTGCCTGGAGTCGAGGTAGCAATCAGCCCCAGCATTTT
v_call: TRBV30; d_call: TRBD1; j_call: TRBJ2-1; clone_size: -; cdr3_aa: CAWRTDRDPYNEQFF; cdr3_nt: TGTGCCTGGAGAACGGACAGGGACCCCTACAATGAGCAGTTCTTC
v_call: TRBV30; d_call: -; j_call: TRBJ2-3; clone_size: -; cdr3_aa: CAWSVGSTDTQYF; cdr3_nt: TGTGCCTGGAGTGTAGGGAGCACAGATACGCAGTATTTT
v_call: TRBV4-3; d_call: -; j_call: TRBJ2-1; clone_size: -; cdr3_aa: CASSQGLRSYNEQFF; cdr3_nt: TGCGCCAGCAGCCAGGGGCTGCGCTCCTACAATGAGCAGTTCTTC
v_call: TRBV6-5; d_call: TRBD1; j_call: TRBJ1-1; clone_size: -; cdr3_aa: CASSRTGGKAFF; cdr3_nt: TGTGCCAGCAGCCGGACAGGGGGCAAAGCTTTCTTT
v_call: TRBV7-9; d_call: -; j_call: TRBJ1-5; clone_size: few; cdr3_aa: CASSRTQGPPNQPQHF; cdr3_nt: TGTGCCAGCAGCCGTACGCAGGGGCCACCCAATCAGCCCCAGCATTTT
v_call: TRBV10-3; d_call: -; j_call: TRBJ1-4; clone_size: -; cdr3_aa: CAISESENEKLFF; cdr3_nt: TGTGCCATCAGTGAGTCTGAAAATGAAAAACTGTTTTTT
v_call: TRBV5-1; d_call: -; j_call: TRBJ2-1; clone_size: -; cdr3_aa: CASSTRDGGLDNEQFF; cdr3_nt: TGCGCCAGCAGCACTAGGGACGGAGGTTTGGACAATGAGCAGTTCTTC
v_call: TRBV9; d_call: -; j_call: TRBJ2-5; clone_size: -; cdr3_aa: CASSTQTGVETQYF; cdr3_nt: TGTGCCAGCAGCACCCAGACAGGTGTGGAGACCCAGTACTTC
v_call: TRBV2; d_call: -; j_call: TRBJ2-1; clone_size: few; cdr3_aa: CASYKGGYEQFF; cdr3_nt: TGTGCCAGCTATAAAGGGGGATACGAGCAGTTCTTC
v_call: TRBV9; d_call: -; j_call: TRBJ2-1; clone_size: -; cdr3_aa: CASSVEVSVNSYNEQFF; cdr3_nt: TGTGCCAGCAGCGTAGAAGTTTCGGTAAACTCCTACAATGAGCAGTTCTTC
v_call: TRBV10-3; d_call: TRBD1; j_call: TRBJ1-2; clone_size: few; cdr3_aa: CATNGQGYGYTF; cdr3_nt: TGTGCCACAAATGGACAGGGCTATGGCTACACCTTC
v_call: TRBV5-1; d_call: TRBD1; j_call: TRBJ2-7; clone_size: -; cdr3_aa: CASSAMAGTASYEQYF; cdr3_nt: TGCGCCAGCAGCGCCATGGCCGGGACAGCCTCCTACGAGCAGTACTTC
v_call: TRBV18; d_call: -; j_call: TRBJ2-3; clone_size: -; cdr3_aa: CASSPGYGSSTDTQYF; cdr3_nt: TGTGCCAGCTCACCAGGGTACGGCTCTAGCACAGATACGCAGTATTTT
v_call: TRBV7-9; d_call: -; j_call: TRBJ2-1; clone_size: -; cdr3_aa: CASSLGAALNEQFF; cdr3_nt: TGTGCCAGCAGCTTAGGGGCAGCTTTGAATGAGCAGTTCTTC
v_call: TRBV5-1; d_call: TRBD2; j_call: TRBJ2-5; clone_size: -; cdr3_aa: CASSAQLALPSETQYF; cdr3_nt: TGCGCCAGCAGCGCTCAACTAGCGTTGCCCTCGGAGACCCAGTACTTC
v_call: TRBV9; d_call: -; j_call: TRBJ2-6; clone_size: few; cdr3_aa: CASSQQGSGANVLTF; cdr3_nt: TGTGCCAGCAGCCAACAGGGCTCTGGGGCCAACGTCCTGACTTTC
v_call: TRBV29-1; d_call: -; j_call: TRBJ2-4; clone_size: few; cdr3_aa: CSVDCVTSAKNIQYF; cdr3_nt: TGCAGCGTTGATTGTGTGACTTCGGCCAAAAACATTCAGTACTTC
v_call: TRBV30; d_call: TRBD1; j_call: TRBJ2-7; clone_size: -; cdr3_aa: CAWSAQGYEQYF; cdr3_nt: TGTGCCTGGAGTGCACAGGGGTACGAGCAGTACTTC
v_call: TRBV7-2; d_call: -; j_call: TRBJ2-7; clone_size: -; cdr3_aa: CASSPGGYEQYF; cdr3_nt: TGTGCCAGCAGCCCTGGTGGGTACGAGCAGTACTTC
v_call: TRBV2; d_call: TRBD2; j_call: TRBJ2-1; clone_size: few; cdr3_aa: CASGPGGPTNEQFF; cdr3_nt: TGTGCCAGCGGGCCGGGAGGGCCTACGAATGAGCAGTTCTTC
v_call: TRBV5-1; d_call: TRBD1; j_call: TRBJ2-5; clone_size: -; cdr3_aa: CASSVGQRWETQYF; cdr3_nt: TGCGCCAGCAGCGTGGGACAGCGTTGGGAGACCCAGTACTTC
v_call: TRBV9; d_call: -; j_call: TRBJ2-2; clone_size: -; cdr3_aa: CASSVDFYRELFF; cdr3_nt: TGTGCCAGCAGCGTAGATTTCTACCGGGAGCTGTTTTTT
v_call: TRBV19; d_call: -; j_call: TRBJ2-1; clone_size: -; cdr3_aa: CASSISGSLSYNEQFF; cdr3_nt: TGTGCCAGTAGTATCTCGGGCAGCTTATCCTACAATGAGCAGTTCTTC
v_call: TRBV7-7; d_call: -; j_call: TRBJ2-3; clone_size: few; cdr3_aa: CASSLAGADTQYF; cdr3_nt: TGTGCCAGCAGCTTAGCGGGAGCAGATACGCAGTATTTT
v_call: TRBV4-3; d_call: TRBD2; j_call: TRBJ2-1; clone_size: -; cdr3_aa: CASSQEIEREGSEQFF; cdr3_nt: TGCGCCAGCAGCCAAGAGATCGAGCGGGAGGGGAGCGAGCAGTTCTTC
v_call: TRBV7-8; d_call: -; j_call: TRBJ2-7; clone_size: -; cdr3_aa: CASSLDRISYEQYF; cdr3_nt: TGTGCCAGCAGCCTTGACAGGATCTCCTACGAGCAGTACTTC
v_call: TRBV5-4; d_call: TRBD2; j_call: TRBJ2-3; clone_size: few; cdr3_aa: CASSLVGLGPDTQYF; cdr3_nt: TGTGCCAGCAGCTTGGTAGGACTAGGCCCAGATACGCAGTATTTT
v_call: TRBV5-1; d_call: TRBD2; j_call: TRBJ2-3; clone_size: -; cdr3_aa: CASSKGLAGGTDTQYF; cdr3_nt: TGCGCCAGCAGCAAAGGACTAGCGGGAGGAACAGATACGCAGTATTTT
v_call: TRBV11-1; d_call: -; j_call: TRBJ2-1; clone_size: -; cdr3_aa: CATRPTGGEQFF; cdr3_nt: TGTGCCACCCGACCCACGGGCGGTGAGCAGTTCTTC
v_call: TRBV7-2; d_call: -; j_call: TRBJ1-2; clone_size: once; cdr3_aa: CASSLVIGQPYGYTF; cdr3_nt: TGTGCCAGCAGCTTAGTTATAGGACAGCCCTATGGCTACACCTTC
v_call: TRBV30; d_call: -; j_call: TRBJ2-5; clone_size: -; cdr3_aa: CAWSVEGSQETQYF; cdr3_nt: TGTGCCTGGAGTGTAGAGGGCAGCCAAGAGACCCAGTACTTC
v_call: TRBV4-1; d_call: TRBD2; j_call: TRBJ2-4; clone_size: few; cdr3_aa: CASSQKRLAGDLDKNIQYF; cdr3_nt: TGCGCCAGCAGCCAAAAGAGACTAGCGGGAGATTTGGACAAAAACATTCAGTACTTC
v_call: TRBV7-2; d_call: -; j_call: TRBJ1-5; clone_size: few; cdr3_aa: CASNNGNQPQHF; cdr3_nt: TGTGCCAGCAACAATGGGAATCAGCCCCAGCATTTT
v_call: TRBV25-1; d_call: TRBD2; j_call: TRBJ2-1; clone_size: -; cdr3_aa: CASRTLAGGYNEQFF; cdr3_nt: TGTGCCAGCAGGACCCTAGCGGGAGGCTACAATGAGCAGTTCTTC
v_call: TRBV7-9; d_call: -; j_call: TRBJ1-1; clone_size: few; cdr3_aa: CASGLRVGTNTEAFF; cdr3_nt: TGTGCCAGCGGCTTAAGGGTCGGAACGAACACTGAAGCTTTCTTT
v_call: TRBV4-1; d_call: -; j_call: TRBJ2-3; clone_size: -; cdr3_aa: CASSQVPRGPDTQYF; cdr3_nt: TGCGCCAGCAGCCAAGTTCCCAGGGGACCAGATACGCAGTATTTT
v_call: TRBV5-1; d_call: TRBD1; j_call: TRBJ2-7; clone_size: -; cdr3_aa: CASSPTLTGKRYEQYF; cdr3_nt: TGCGCCAGCAGCCCGACCTTGACAGGGAAACGCTACGAGCAGTACTTC